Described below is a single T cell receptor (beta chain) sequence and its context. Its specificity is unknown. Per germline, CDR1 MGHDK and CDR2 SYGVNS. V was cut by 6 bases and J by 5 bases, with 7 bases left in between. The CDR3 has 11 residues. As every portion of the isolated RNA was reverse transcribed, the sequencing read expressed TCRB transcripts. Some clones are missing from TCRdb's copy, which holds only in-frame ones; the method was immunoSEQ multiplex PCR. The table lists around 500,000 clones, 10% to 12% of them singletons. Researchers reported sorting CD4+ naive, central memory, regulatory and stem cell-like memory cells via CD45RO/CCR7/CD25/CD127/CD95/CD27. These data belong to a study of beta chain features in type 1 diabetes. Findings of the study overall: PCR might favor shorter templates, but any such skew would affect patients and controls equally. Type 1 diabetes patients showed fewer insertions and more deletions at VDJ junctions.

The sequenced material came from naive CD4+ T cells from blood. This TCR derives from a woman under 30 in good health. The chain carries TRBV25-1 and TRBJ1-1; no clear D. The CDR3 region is CASSFLTEAFF. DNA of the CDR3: TGTGCCAGCAGCTTCTTAACTGAAGCTTTCTTT.